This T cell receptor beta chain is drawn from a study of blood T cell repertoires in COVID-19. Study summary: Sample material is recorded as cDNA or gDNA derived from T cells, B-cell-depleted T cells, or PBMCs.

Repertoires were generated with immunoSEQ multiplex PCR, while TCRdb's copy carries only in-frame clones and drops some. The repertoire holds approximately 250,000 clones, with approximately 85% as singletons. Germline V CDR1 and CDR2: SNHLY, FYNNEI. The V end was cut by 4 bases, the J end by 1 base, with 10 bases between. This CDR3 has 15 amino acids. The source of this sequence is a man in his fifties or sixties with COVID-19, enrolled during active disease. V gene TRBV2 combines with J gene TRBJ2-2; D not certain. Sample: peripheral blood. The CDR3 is CASSGRRLNTGELFF. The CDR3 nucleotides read TGTGCCAGCAGTGGCCGCAGATTGAACACCGGGGAGCTGTTTTTT.